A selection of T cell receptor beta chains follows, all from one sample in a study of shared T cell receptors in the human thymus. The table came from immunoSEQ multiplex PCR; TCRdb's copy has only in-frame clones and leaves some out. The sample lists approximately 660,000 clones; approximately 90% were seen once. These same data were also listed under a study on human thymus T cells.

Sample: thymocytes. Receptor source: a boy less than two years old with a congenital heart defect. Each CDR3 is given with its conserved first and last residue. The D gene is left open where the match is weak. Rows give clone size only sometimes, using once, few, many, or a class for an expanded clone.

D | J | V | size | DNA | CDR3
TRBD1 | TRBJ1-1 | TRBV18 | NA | TGTGCCAGCTCACCAAATTGTCCCGGGACAGGATTGGGAACTGAAGCTTTCTTT | CASSPNCPGTGLGTEAFF
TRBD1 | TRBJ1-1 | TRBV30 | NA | TGTGCCTGGAGCGCGGACAGGGGGAGGGATAACACTGAAGCTTTCTTT | CAWSADRGRDNTEAFF
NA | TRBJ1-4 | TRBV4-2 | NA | TGTGCCAGCAGCCAAGATTGGGGGGACCCGAGGGAAAAACTGTTTTTT | CASSQDWGDPREKLFF
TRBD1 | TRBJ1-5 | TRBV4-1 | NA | TGCGCCAGCAGCCAAGTAGCCCAAACGGGACAGGGTGGGCAGCCCCAGCATTTT | CASSQVAQTGQGGQPQHF
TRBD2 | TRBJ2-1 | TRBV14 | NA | TGTGCCAGCAGCCAAGCCCCTAGCGGTGCCTACAATGAGCAGTTCTTC | CASSQAPSGAYNEQFF
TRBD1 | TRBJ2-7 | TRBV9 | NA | TGTGCCAGCAGCCCCCGCGGAGGTGGGGACAGGTACTACGAGCAGTACTTC | CASSPRGGGDRYYEQYF
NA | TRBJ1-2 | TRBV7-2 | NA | TGTGCCAGCAGCCGGGGTTATGGCTACACCTTC | CASSRGYGYTF
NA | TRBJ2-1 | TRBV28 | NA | TGTGCCAGCAGTTTGTCCTACCTAGCGAACTCCTACAATGAGCAGTTCTTC | CASSLSYLANSYNEQFF
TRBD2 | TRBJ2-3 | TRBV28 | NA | TGTGCCAGCGGACAGCGGGGGGAAACTAGCACAGATACGCAGTATTTT | CASGQRGETSTDTQYF
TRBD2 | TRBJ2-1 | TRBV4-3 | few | TGCGCCAGCAGCCTTCACCCTAGTAGCGGGAGTACGAACGATGAGCAGTTCTTC | CASSLHPSSGSTNDEQFF
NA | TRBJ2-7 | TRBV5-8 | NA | TGTGCCAGCAGAACCGGGAAGTACTACGAGCAGTACTTC | CASRTGKYYEQYF
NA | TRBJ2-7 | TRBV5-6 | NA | TGTGCCAGCAGCTTCCGGCTAGCGCACGAGCAGTACTTC | CASSFRLAHEQYF
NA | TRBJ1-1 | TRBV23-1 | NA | TGCGCCAGCAGTCAATCCCGTGGAGGGGGGGACACTGAAGCTTTCTTT | CASSQSRGGGDTEAFF
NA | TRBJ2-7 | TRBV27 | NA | TGTGCCAGCAGTTTATCGATTGAGACTAGCTACGAGCAGTACTTC | CASSLSIETSYEQYF
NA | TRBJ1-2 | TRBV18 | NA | TGTGCCAGCTCAGTAGCCGCAGACTTTGGCTACACCTTC | CASSVAADFGYTF
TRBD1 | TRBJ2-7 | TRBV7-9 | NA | TGTGCCAGCAGCCCTGGACAGGGGCCCTACGAGCAGTACTTC | CASSPGQGPYEQYF
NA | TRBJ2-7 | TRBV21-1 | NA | TGTGCCAGCAGCACAACCCCCGGGACAGGGGTCTACGAGCAGTACTTC | CASSTTPGTGVYEQYF
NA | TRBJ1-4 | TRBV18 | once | TGTGCCAGCTCACCCCCGAATGAAAAACTGTTTTTT | CASSPPNEKLFF
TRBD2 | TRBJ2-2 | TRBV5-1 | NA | TGCGCCAGCAGCCGGACTAGCGGGAACACCGGGGAGCTGTTTTTT | CASSRTSGNTGELFF
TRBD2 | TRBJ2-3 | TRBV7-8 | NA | TGTGCCAGCAGCTTAGTGGGACTAGCGGGAGTTAGTACAGATACGCAGTATTTT | CASSLVGLAGVSTDTQYF
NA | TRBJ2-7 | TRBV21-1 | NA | TGTGCCAGCAGCAAGAAGGACAGCCGGTGGTATGAGCAGTACTTC | CASSKKDSRWYEQYF
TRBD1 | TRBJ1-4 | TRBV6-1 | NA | TGTGCCAGCAGTGAAGAGGGGGCCGATGAAAAACTGTTTTTT | CASSEEGADEKLFF
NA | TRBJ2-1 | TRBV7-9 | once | TGTGCCAGCAGCTTTTACAGATCCTACAATGAGCAGTTCTTC | CASSFYRSYNEQFF
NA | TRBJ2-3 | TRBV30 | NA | TGTGCCTGGAGTGTAAACGCGACTAGCACAGATACGCAGTATTTT | CAWSVNATSTDTQYF
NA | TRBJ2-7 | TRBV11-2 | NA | TGTGCCAGCAGCCCCAGCAAGGGGAATTCCTACGAGCAGTACTTC | CASSPSKGNSYEQYF
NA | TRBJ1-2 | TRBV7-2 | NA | TGTGCCAGCAGCGACCGGGACACCTATGGCTACACCTTC | CASSDRDTYGYTF
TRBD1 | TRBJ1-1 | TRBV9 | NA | TGTGCCAGCAGCCCAATGACAGGGGTGAACACTGAAGCTTTCTTT | CASSPMTGVNTEAFF
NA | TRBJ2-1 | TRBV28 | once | TGTGCCAGCAGGGAGGCGCGCAGGACGCTTTGGGTTTCCTACAATGAGCAGTTCTTC | CASREARRTLWVSYNEQFF
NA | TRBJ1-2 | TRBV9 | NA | TGTGCCTCCTCCCTTGGGTCGGGACACAACTATGGCTACACCTTC | CASSLGSGHNYGYTF
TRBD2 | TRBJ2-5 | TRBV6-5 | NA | TGTGCCAGCAGTCGGACTAGCGGGAGAACAGAGACCCAGTACTTC | CASSRTSGRTETQYF
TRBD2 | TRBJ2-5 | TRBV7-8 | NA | TGTGCCAGCAGCTCCCGGGGAGCGGGGGAGAAAGAGACCCAGTACTTC | CASSSRGAGEKETQYF
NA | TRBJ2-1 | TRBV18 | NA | TGTGCCAGCTCACCACCGGCGCGGGATAAGGACAATGAGCAGTTCTTC | CASSPPARDKDNEQFF
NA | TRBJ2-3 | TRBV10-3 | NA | TGTGCCATCACCCGGGGTAGCCCAGATACGCAGTATTTT | CAITRGSPDTQYF
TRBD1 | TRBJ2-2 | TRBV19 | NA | TGTGCCCACAAGGCAGGGGGCACCGGGGAGCTGTTTTTT | CAHKAGGTGELFF
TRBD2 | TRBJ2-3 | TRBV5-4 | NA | TGTGCCAGCAGATCTGCCGGGACTAGCGGGAGACGTAGCACAGATACGCAGTATTTT | CASRSAGTSGRRSTDTQYF
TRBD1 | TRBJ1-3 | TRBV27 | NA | TGTGCCAGCAGTTTATACCCCCTAGACAGGGGGGATGGAAACACCATATATTTT | CASSLYPLDRGDGNTIYF
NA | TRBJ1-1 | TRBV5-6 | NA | TGTGCCAGCAGCGTTCGGGGGGGGAGGTCTGAAGCTTTCTTT | CASSVRGGRSEAFF
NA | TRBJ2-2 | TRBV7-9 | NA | TGTGCCAGCAGCCCACCCGGCGAGAGGGAGCGGTCCGGGGAGCTGTTTTTT | CASSPPGERERSGELFF
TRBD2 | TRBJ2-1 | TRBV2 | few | TGTGCCAGCACCAACAAGGGTGGCGAGCGGGAGCCGTACAATGAGCAGTTCTTC | CASTNKGGEREPYNEQFF
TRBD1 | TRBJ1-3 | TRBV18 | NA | TGTGCCAGCTCACCTAGGGACAGAGAACCTTCTGGAAACACCATATATTTT | CASSPRDREPSGNTIYF
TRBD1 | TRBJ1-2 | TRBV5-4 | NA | TGTGCCAGCAGCCTACTGGACAGGGGGCAAGGGGACTATGGCTACACCTTC | CASSLLDRGQGDYGYTF
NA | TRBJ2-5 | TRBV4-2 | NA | TGTGCCAGCAGCCCCGGTGAGGTAGCGGAAGAGACCCAGTACTTC | CASSPGEVAEETQYF
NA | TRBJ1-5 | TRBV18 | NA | TGTGCCAGCTCCCCTGACTCCTCGCGGGAGCAGCCCCAGCATTTT | CASSPDSSREQPQHF
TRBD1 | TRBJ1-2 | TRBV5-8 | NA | TGTGCCAGCAGCCCAGGGGGTCGCCGGGACAGGAACTATGGCTACACCTTC | CASSPGGRRDRNYGYTF
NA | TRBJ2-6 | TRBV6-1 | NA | TGTGCCAGCAGTGAAACCCTCCCCACAGGAAACTCTGGGGCCAACGTCCTGACTTTC | CASSETLPTGNSGANVLTF
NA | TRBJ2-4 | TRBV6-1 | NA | TGTGCCAGCAGCCCGTCAGTAGCATATCTGTACTTC | CASSPSVAYLYF
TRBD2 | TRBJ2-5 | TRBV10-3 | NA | TGTGCCATCAGTGATAGGGCGGGAGGGGATCAAGAGACCCAGTACTTC | CAISDRAGGDQETQYF
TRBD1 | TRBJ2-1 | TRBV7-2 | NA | TGTGCCAGCAGCTCAGGGGGCTCCAAATCTTGTGAGCAGTTCTTC | CASSSGGSKSCEQFF
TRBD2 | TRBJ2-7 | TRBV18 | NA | TGTGCCAGCTCACCGCATTTCTCGGAGACGGAGACTAGCGGGAGCTCCTACGAGCAGTACTTC | CASSPHFSETETSGSSYEQYF
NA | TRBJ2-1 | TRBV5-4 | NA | TGTGCCAGCAGCTTGGCGGGCTCCTACAATGAGCAGTTCTTC | CASSLAGSYNEQFF
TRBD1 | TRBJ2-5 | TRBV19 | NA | TGTGCCAGTAGTGGCCGTGGGACAGGCCAAGAGACCCAGTACTTC | CASSGRGTGQETQYF